Listed below are T cell receptor beta chains from one sample, sequenced in a study of T-cell memory formation after mild COVID-19. TCRdb ran MiXCR on the 5' RACE reads and lists one entry per CDR3 protein. The repertoire holds a few hundred thousand distinct CDR3 sequences, 25% to 30% seen once, with approximately 15% in the top ten. Sequencing was performed on PBMCs or a T cell subset sorted from them (not recorded which). These receptors were collected from an adult woman who had mild COVID-19 (a few samples of this study predate the infection). Cell type and time point are not known. The CDR3 runs from the conserved cysteine through the conserved F or W. D genes are given only for firm matches. The listing skips clone size in some rows; elsewhere it reads once, few, many or a size class.

abundance	len	v_gene	j_gene	d_gene	CDR3nt	CDR3aa
.	15	TRBV27	TRBJ1-6	TRBD1	TGTGCCAGCAGTCCTGCAGACAGGGTCGCTTCACCCCTCCACTTT	CASSPADRVASPLHF
.	16	TRBV4-2	TRBJ1-5	TRBD1	TGTGCCAGCAGCCACCTGGACAGGGACCGGCATCAGCCCCAGCATTTT	CASSHLDRDRHQPQHF
once	16	TRBV4-1	TRBJ2-7	.	TGCGCCAGCAGCCAAGATCCCGGCAGGGGCGGGGACGAGCAGTACTTC	CASSQDPGRGGDEQYF
.	14	TRBV7-2	TRBJ2-2	.	TGTGCCAGCAGCTTAGGACCTTGGGCCGGGGAGCTGTTTTTT	CASSLGPWAGELFF
few	17	TRBV5-1	TRBJ2-7	TRBD1	TGCGCCAGCAGCTTGCGCTCGGGCGGACAGGGGGCCTACGAGCAGTACTTC	CASSLRSGGQGAYEQYF
.	14	TRBV12-3/TRBV12-4	TRBJ1-4	TRBD1	TGTGCCAGCAGCTACAGGGGGCGCGGGGAAAAACTGTTTTTT	CASSYRGRGEKLFF
.	14	TRBV6-2/TRBV6-3	TRBJ1-1	TRBD1	TGTGCCAGCAGTGGACAGGGGACCGGCACTGAAGCTTTCTTT	CASSGQGTGTEAFF
few	18	TRBV4-3	TRBJ2-6	TRBD1	TGCGCCAGCAGCCAATGGACAGGAGATGCTCTGGGGGCCAACGTCCTGACTTTC	CASSQWTGDALGANVLTF
few	18	TRBV7-8	TRBJ2-7	.	TGTGCCAGCAGCTTAGGTCTTCCGGCGGGGACAAGGGCTTACGAGCAGTACTTC	CASSLGLPAGTRAYEQYF
few	15	TRBV4-1	TRBJ2-3	.	TGCGCCAGCAGCCAAGCTAGGGCAATAACAGATACGCAGTATTTT	CASSQARAITDTQYF
.	17	TRBV7-9	TRBJ1-4	.	TGTGCCAGCAGCTTAGGTAGCGCGGGGGACGTCGGCGAAAAACTGTTTTTT	CASSLGSAGDVGEKLFF
once	17	TRBV5-1	TRBJ1-2	.	TGCGCCAGCAGCTTGGCCTCTTTGACTTCTAGCCTAGGTACCTTCACCTTC	CASSLASLTSSLGTFTF
.	15	TRBV10-3	TRBJ1-1	TRBD1	TGTGCCATCACCACCCAGGGGGGTAAGAACACTGAAGCTTTCTTT	CAITTQGGKNTEAFF
.	19	TRBV30	TRBJ1-2	TRBD1	TGTGCCTGGAGTTCTCGAAGACAGGGCGGTTCGTCAAGGATTGATGGCTACACCTTC	CAWSSRRQGGSSRIDGYTF
.	14	TRBV12-3/TRBV12-4	TRBJ2-3	TRBD2	TGTGCCAGCAGTTTTTGGGAGGGGACAGATACGCAGTATTTT	CASSFWEGTDTQYF
.	21	TRBV7-3	TRBJ2-1	.	TGTGCCAGCAGCTTAATTCTTTCGGGTCGCACTCAGCGGAGGACAGACAATGAGCAGTTCTTC	CASSLILSGRTQRRTDNEQFF
few	15	TRBV6-2/TRBV6-3	TRBJ2-1	.	TGTGCCAGCAGTCTTTTGGGGGACTCCTACAATGAGCAGTTCTTC	CASSLLGDSYNEQFF
.	15	TRBV20-1	TRBJ2-3	TRBD2	TGCAGTGCTACCGGGACTAGCGGCAGCACAGATACGCAGTATTTT	CSATGTSGSTDTQYF
many	18	TRBV5-1	TRBJ2-7	TRBD2	TGCGCCAGCAGCACCCGGACTAGCGGGGGCCACAGCTCCTACGAGCAGTACTTC	CASSTRTSGGHSSYEQYF
.	16	TRBV7-9	TRBJ2-1	.	TGTGCCAGCAGCTTAGAGGGGTCGGGGGCCCTCCGAGAGCAGTTCTTC	CASSLEGSGALREQFF
few	14	TRBV6-4	TRBJ1-1	.	TGTGCCAGCAGAAGGGAGTCCGGGATGGCTGAAGCTTTCTTT	CASRRESGMAEAFF
.	17	TRBV2	TRBJ1-5	.	TGTGCCAGCAGTGAGGGGGAAACAGGGATCGGTAATCAGCCCCAGCATTTT	CASSEGETGIGNQPQHF
few	13	TRBV10-2	TRBJ2-5	TRBD1	TGCGCCAGCAGGGAGGACAGGGCGGAGACCCAGTACTTC	CASREDRAETQYF
many	14	TRBV18	TRBJ1-6	.	TGTGCCAGCTCACCGGACAGAAAGAATTCACCCCTCCACTTT	CASSPDRKNSPLHF
few	14	TRBV6-6	TRBJ1-1	.	TGTGCCAGCAGTTACAAGGGGTTGAACACTGAAGCTTTCTTT	CASSYKGLNTEAFF